This entry lists 14 T cell receptor beta chains sequenced from one sample in a study of shared T cell receptors in the human thymus. The assay was immunoSEQ multiplex PCR, and TCRdb's table has in-frame clones only and misses some. The sample consists of approximately 660,000 clones, roughly 88% of them appearing once. These data also formed part of another study, on human thymus T cells.

The sequenced sample was thymocytes. The source of these receptors is a boy less than two years old with a congenital heart defect.

The chain employs TRBV5-1 and TRBJ2-7; 11 bases are a match to TRBD2. This CDR3 contains 17 residues. Trimming cost V 5 bases and J 4 bases; bases outside gene matches: 14. Per the germline V gene, CDR1 is SGHRS and CDR2 is YFSETQ. The CDR3 coding sequence is TGCGCCAGCAGTCTCGGGCTAGCGGGAGGAGGATGGTACGAGCAGTACTTC. This encodes CASSLGLAGGGWYEQYF.

This sequence joins TRBV4-3 and TRBJ2-1; D is unclear. CDR1 is LGHNA and CDR2 is YSLEER in the germline V gene. This CDR3 is 15 amino acids long. The V end lost 0 bases, the J end lost 9 bases, and 15 bases lay between the germline ends. This chain's CDR3 is CASSQDSQWMGEQFF. The CDR3 nucleotides read TGCGCCAGCAGCCAAGACTCACAGTGGATGGGTGAGCAGTTCTTC.

The chain couples TRBV5-1 to TRBJ2-1; no reliable D call. The CDR3 runs to 19 residues. V dropped 2 bases and J dropped 8 bases, with 29 bases sitting between them. Germline V gene data show CDR1 as SGHRS and CDR2 as YFSETQ. The CDR3 DNA follows: TGCGCCAGCAGCTTCCTCGCTTCCGGATACACTCGCCAGGCCTATGAGCAGTTCTTC. Residues: CASSFLASGYTRQAYEQFF.

This chain connects TRBV14 to TRBJ1-1; maybe TRBD1 (5 bases). Germline assignment: CDR1 SGHDN and CDR2 FVKESK. This CDR3 spans 16 amino acids. V was shortened by 1 base and J by 1 base, with 13 bases between the two germline ends. The DNA for the CDR3 is TGTGCCAGCAGCCAAGTTTTCAGGGATGGGAACACTGAAGCTTTCTTT. The encoded protein is CASSQVFRDGNTEAFF.

The genes are TRBV12-5 and TRBJ1-1, with D possibly TRBD1 on 6 matching bases. The CDR3 covers 15 residues. V gave up 2 bases and J gave up 6 bases, with 16 bases separating them. CDR1 and CDR2 from the germline V gene are LGHNT and FRNRAP. CDR3 sequence reads: CASGLRSAGASEAFF. The CDR3 nucleotides are TGTGCTAGTGGTTTGAGGTCGGCAGGGGCCTCTGAAGCTTTCTTT. Variable domain in full (rest from reference TRBV12-5 and TRBJ1-1): DARVTQTPRHKVTEMGQEVTMRCQPILGHNTVFWYRQTMMQGLELLAYFRNRAPLDDSGMPKDRFSAEMPDATLATLKIQPSEPRDSAVYFCASGLRSAGASEAFFGQGTRLTVV.

This clone has only a few counts. V gene TRBV19 combines with J gene TRBJ2-1, with TRBD1 identical over 7 bases. Per the germline V gene, CDR1 is LNHDA and CDR2 is SQIVND (reference sequence). The CDR3 sequence is 17 residues long. V lost 5 bases, J lost 5 bases, and 15 bases stayed unmatched. CDR3 DNA sequence: TGTGCCAGTAGTCACCGACAGGGCTTCGGGACCCACAATGAGCAGTTCTTC. Protein: CASSHRQGFGTHNEQFF.

This clone was counted once. The gene calls are TRBV6-1 and TRBJ2-7; 8 bases map to TRBD2. CDR3 size: 16 residues. In germline, CDR1 is MNHNS, CDR2 SASEGT. The V gene end was trimmed by 4 bases and the J gene end by 0 bases; junction bases not matched to a gene: 8. This CDR3 is CASSALLAGVSYEQYF. The DNA for the CDR3 is TGTGCCAGCAGTGCCCTTCTAGCGGGCGTCTCCTACGAGCAGTACTTC.

V gene TRBV4-2 combines with J gene TRBJ2-3, with 10 bases aligning to TRBD1. The CDR3 consists of 15 residues. Germline CDR1 LGHNA, CDR2 YNFKEQ. With 1 base clipped from V and 4 bases from J, the junction kept 2 bases outside the gene matches. CDR3 in amino acids: CASSQAGQGPDTQYF. The CDR3 DNA sequence: TGTGCCAGCAGCCAAGCGGGACAGGGGCCAGATACGCAGTATTTT.

V gene TRBV27 combines with J gene TRBJ2-1; 8 bases agree with TRBD1. V shed 4 bases, J shed 5 bases, and the junction held 31 bases outside the gene matches. Germline CDR1 reads MNHEY; CDR2 reads SMNVEV (reference sequence). The CDR3 runs to 23 residues. The CDR3: CASSSPCASKQGAPHPLHNEQFF. In DNA, the CDR3 is TGTGCCAGCAGTTCCCCATGCGCTAGCAAGCAGGGGGCTCCGCACCCACTTCACAATGAGCAGTTCTTC.

This chain uses TRBV25-1 with TRBJ2-3, with 8 bases that match TRBD1. V gave up 3 bases and J gave up 6 bases; unmatched junction bases: 11. The germline V gene has CDR1 MGHDK and CDR2 SYGVNS. The CDR3 has 16 residues. The CDR3 sequence is CASSERTGTGWDTQYF. In nucleotides, the CDR3 is TGTGCCAGCAGTGAGCGGACAGGGACGGGGTGGGATACGCAGTATTTT.

The V call is TRBV7-2, the J call TRBJ2-1, with D perhaps TRBD1 (6 bases). Germline CDR1 is SGHTA and CDR2 is FQGNSA. V was trimmed by 0 bases and J by 5 bases, leaving 8 bases between them. The CDR3 contains 14 residues. CDR3 coding DNA: TGTGCCAGCAGCTTAGCATCAGGGGACAATGAGCAGTTCTTC. Translating it yields CASSLASGDNEQFF.

J is TRBJ2-7 and V is TRBV27; 8 nucleotides align to TRBD1. CDR1 is MNHEY, CDR2 SMNVEV, per germline (reference sequence). This CDR3 contains 16 residues. V lost 2 bases to trimming and J lost 0 bases; unmatched junction nucleotides: 6. Here the CDR3 DNA reads TGTGCCAGCAGTTTAAGTGACAGGGGACCCTCCTACGAGCAGTACTTC. Its translation is CASSLSDRGPSYEQYF.

This clone was seen once. The chain combines TRBV4-2 with TRBJ2-1; 7 bases line up with TRBD2. CDR3 size: 17 residues. V lost 0 bases, J lost 3 bases, and 8 bases stayed unmatched. Germline-derived CDR1 and CDR2 are LGHNA and YNFKEQ. This CDR3 reads CASSQDCAGAGYNEQFF. For the CDR3, the DNA is TGTGCCAGCAGCCAAGATTGTGCGGGAGCCGGCTACAATGAGCAGTTCTTC.

CDR3 sequence: CASSLRQGNTEAFF. Here the CDR3 DNA reads TGTGCCAGCAGCTTACGACAGGGGAACACTGAAGCTTTCTTT. The rearrangement links TRBV7-2 to TRBJ1-1, with 7 bases lining up with TRBD1. Germline lookup yields CDR1 SGHTA and CDR2 FQGNSA. The length of the CDR3 is 14 residues. J gave up 1 base and V 2 bases, and 1 base lay outside the gene matches. The complete variable domain, with remaining parts taken from reference TRBV7-2 and TRBJ1-1, reads GAGVSQSPSNKVTEKGKDVELRCDPISGHTALYWYRQSLGQGLEFLIYFQGNSAPDKSGLPSDRFSAERTGGSVSTLTIQRTQQEDSAVYLCASSLRQGNTEAFFGQGTRLTVV.